Shown below are 24 T cell receptor beta chains from a single sample sequenced in a study of CD8+ T cells in alopecia areata. Using CD4, CD8alpha, NKG2D, NKG2ACE and other markers, pooled cutaneous lymph node cells were sorted. Sequencing used cDNA as its template, made by extracting RNA and reverse transcribing it. Profiled with immunoSEQ multiplex PCR; TCRdb holds only in-frame clones, not every one. The sample includes about 300,000 clones, none of them occurring once. The sequencing sample was made of CD4+ T cells sorted from a lymph node. These receptors originate from a C3H/HeJ mouse with alopecia areata. As its MHC haplotype, the strain has H2-k.

On this clone itself: These gene names are mouse names. The sequence runs out 4 residues before the end of the CDR3; the remainder is reconstructed from the germline J gene. The chain links TRBV31 to TRBJ2-4; 7 bases agree with TRBD2. CDR1 is GKSSPN and CDR2 is SITVG in the germline V gene. The CDR3 length is 15 residues. CDR3 bases read: TGTGCCTGGAGTCCCCCCCGGGGGGGAAAAAAC. Residues: CAWSPPRGGKN. The entire CDR3 is CAWSPPRGGKNTLYF.

Regarding this clone: The genes and germline here are from mouse. The read halts 3 residues ahead of the CDR3 end, with the missing end drawn from the germline J gene. V usage is TRBV19 and J usage is TRBJ1-6; 8 nucleotides line up with TRBD1. TRBJ1-6 is placed among ORFs of uncertain function. From germline, CDR1 is FNHDT and CDR2 SITEND (reference sequence). The J segment lost 7 bases and the V segment lost 5 bases, leaving 2 bases of the junction unmatched. The CDR3 contains 13 residues. The CDR3 spells CASRTGVNSPLYF. The sequenced CDR3 bases are TGTGCCAGCAGGACAGGGGTGAATTCGCCC.

The sample holds a few counts of this clone. Since a much larger clone is just one base distant, this may be a read error. Gene labels here are mouse ones. Sequencing ends 4 residues short of the CDR3 end; the germline J gene provides the rest. Other DNA sequences in the sample encode the same CDR3. The V gene is TRBV12-1, the J gene TRBJ1-2; the match to TRBD1 covers 8 bases. Germline values: CDR1 SGHSN, CDR2 HYEKVE. V gave up 0 bases and J gave up 1 base; unmatched junction bases: 0. The CDR3 extends over 14 amino acids. CDR3 amino acids: CASSLTGGNSDYTF. CDR3 DNA, as far as it was read: TGTGCCAGCTCTCTCACAGGGGGAAACTCC.

Concerning this clone itself: The gene names given are mouse names. The observed sequence ends 4 residues before the CDR3 terminus, with the missing tail filled in from the germline J gene. Other DNA sequences of this sample code for an identical CDR3. V usage is TRBV1 and J usage is TRBJ1-2; possibly TRBD1 for D (5 bases). The CDR3 loop spans 14 amino acids. Trimming removed 1 base at V and 0 bases at J, with 6 bases between. Germline V gives CDR1 NSQYPW, CDR2 LRSPGD (reference sequence). CDR3 DNA, as far as it was read: TGCACCTGCAGTGCAGGGGGCACAAACTCC. Protein product: CTCSAGGTNS. From start to end, the CDR3 is CTCSAGGTNSDYTF.

This clone was detected only a few times. Gene names refer to mouse genes. CDR3 bases read: TGTGCCAGCACCCCCACCAGGAGCTCCTAT. It encodes CASTPTRSSY. The full CDR3 is CASTPTRSSYEQYF. The chain combines TRBV13-1 with TRBJ2-7; D not resolved. The CDR3 end is not reached by the read, which stops 4 residues before it; the germline J gene fills it in. The V gene lost 6 bases and the J gene lost 0 bases, with 13 bases spanning the gap. This CDR3 is built from 14 residues. CDR1 is NSHNY and CDR2 is SYGAGN in the germline V gene.

This clone has more than one count but fewer than ten. Mouse gene names apply. The DNA ends 4 residues before the CDR3 does, and the rest of the CDR3 is filled in from the germline J gene. This chain uses TRBV19 with TRBJ2-1; perhaps TRBD2 as D (6 bases). This CDR3 is 13 amino acids long. V was trimmed by 6 bases and J by 3 bases, leaving 10 bases between them. Germline loops: CDR1 FNHDT, CDR2 SITEND (reference sequence). Incomplete CDR3 DNA: TGTGCCAGCAAATCCTGGGGCTATGCT. Amino acid sequence: CASKSWGYA. The whole CDR3 sequence is CASKSWGYAEQFF.

A word on this clone: Gene names are mouse gene names. The read ends 4 residues early relative to the CDR3; the germline J gene fills the gap. The rearrangement joins TRBV19 to TRBJ1-1; maybe TRBD1 (5 bases). CDR1 is FNHDT, CDR2 SITEND, per germline (reference sequence). This CDR3 region has 14 residues. V lost 2 bases, J lost 1 base, and 9 bases lay in between. CDR3 bases read: TGTGCCAGCAGTATGGGAGGACAAAACACA. Protein product: CASSMGGQNT. The whole CDR3 sequence is CASSMGGQNTEVFF. Based on the CDR3 plus reference TRBV19 and TRBJ1-1, the full variable domain is GGIITQTPKFLIGQEGQKLTLKCQQNFNHDTMYWYRQDSGKGLRLIYYSITENDLQKGDLSEGYDASREKKSSFSLTVTSAQKNEMAVFLCASSMGGQNTEVFFGKGTRLTVV.

This clone was observed a few times. Genes here carry mouse names. With the read ending 3 residues before the CDR3 end, the germline J gene is used to fill in that end. The chain couples TRBV19 to TRBJ1-6; the match to TRBD1 covers 9 bases. TRBJ1-6 is filed as an ORF, its function uncertain. Per germline, CDR1 FNHDT and CDR2 SITEND (reference sequence). Trimming took 4 bases from V and 6 from J; bases not matched to a gene: 5. CDR3 size: 15 residues. The CDR3 spells CASSAQGAGNSPLYF. The sequenced part of the CDR3 DNA is TGTGCCAGCAGTGCACAGGGGGCGGGTAATTCGCCC.

As for this clone: Mouse germline and gene names are used. From the germline J gene comes the end of the CDR3, since the read stops 4 residues before it. The chain recombines TRBV13-1 with TRBJ2-5; D is possibly TRBD1 (6 bases). Germline lookup yields CDR1 NSHNY and CDR2 SYGAGN. This CDR3 spans 14 amino acids. CDR3 sequence reads: CASRAGTYGDTQYF. The covered CDR3 bases are TGTGCCAGCAGAGCCGGGACATATGGAGAC.

This clone was observed many times. The listed genes are named as in mouse. Sequencing ends 4 residues short of the CDR3 end; the germline J gene provides the rest. This sample includes further DNA sequences coding for the same CDR3. The chain combines TRBV13-1 with TRBJ2-7; 9 positions match TRBD1. Germline CDR1 and CDR2: NSHNY and SYGAGN. The CDR3 has 13 residues. Partial CDR3 DNA: TGTGCCAGCAGTGTGGACAGGGGAGAT. Translating it yields CASSVDRGD. The whole CDR3 reads CASSVDRGDEQYF.

In its sample, this clone was seen a few times. Each gene name is a mouse one. Read data end 4 residues before the CDR3 end; the end is taken from the germline J gene. J is TRBJ2-2 and V is TRBV31; D possibly corresponds to TRBD1 (5 bases). V was cut by 7 bases and J by 4 bases, with 10 bases left in between. The CDR3 is 12 amino acids. Germline V lookup: CDR1 GKSSPN, CDR2 SITVG. The CDR3 is CASREITGQLYF. The sequenced CDR3 bases are TGTGCCTCCAGGGAGATCACCGGG. Complete variable domain (other parts from reference TRBV31 and TRBJ2-2): AQTIHQWPVAEIKAVGSPLSLGCTIKGKSSPNLYWYWQATGGTLQQLFYSITVGQVESVVQLNLSASRPKDDQFILSTEKLLLSHSGFYLCASREITGQLYFGEGSKLTVL.

Concerning this clone: All gene names here are mouse names. The CDR3 extends 4 residues past the end of the read, so its final part is completed from the germline J gene. The rearrangement joins TRBV1 to TRBJ2-1, with unresolved D. V was pared by 3 bases and J by 6 bases, with 6 bases between. The CDR3 has 12 amino acids. Germline CDR1 NSQYPW, CDR2 LRSPGD (reference sequence). The sequenced part of the CDR3 DNA is TGCACCTGCAGTGCGCCAGGTGCT. The encoded protein is CTCSAPGA. The complete CDR3 sequence is CTCSAPGAEQFF. The variable domain in full, with the rest retrieved from reference TRBV1 and TRBJ2-1, is VTLLEQNPRWRLVPRGQAVNLRCILKNSQYPWMSWYQQDLQKQLQWLFTLRSPGDKEVKSLPGADYLATRVTDTELRLQVANMSQGRTLYCTCSAPGAEQFFGPGTRLTVL.

As concerns this clone: Germline and genes here are mouse. The read terminates 4 residues ahead of where the CDR3 ends, so the germline J gene completes it. The chain is built from TRBV31 and TRBJ2-2; 8 bases align to TRBD2. The germline gives CDR1 GKSSPN, CDR2 SITVG. This CDR3 has 13 amino acids. The trim removed 5 bases at V and 3 bases at J, leaving 2 bases unmatched. This CDR3 reads CAWDGGDTGQLYF. The covered CDR3 bases are TGTGCCTGGGATGGGGGGGACACCGGG.

Concerning this clone: Genes here carry mouse names. The read ends 4 residues shy of where the CDR3 ends; the end is completed using the germline J gene. The gene calls are TRBV13-1 and TRBJ2-5; D is unclear. This CDR3 spans 16 amino acids. Trimming removed 2 bases from V and 0 bases from J, with 13 bases in between. Germline CDR1 is NSHNY and CDR2 is SYGAGN. The DNA read from the CDR3 is TGTGCCAGCAGTGAGTCCCAGATCTATAACCAAGAC. Protein product: CASSESQIYNQD. The entire CDR3 reads CASSESQIYNQDTQYF.

About this clone itself: Mouse gene names and germline throughout. Read data end 4 residues before the CDR3 end; the end is taken from the germline J gene. The identical CDR3 is also encoded by other nucleotide sequences in the sample. This chain uses TRBV5 with TRBJ1-1; tentatively, D is TRBD1 (6 bases). The length of the CDR3 is 12 residues. Germline V gives CDR1 LGHNA, CDR2 YNLKQL (reference sequence). The sequenced CDR3 bases are TGTGCCAGCAGCCCCCAGGGGACA. Translating gives CASSPQGT. The entire CDR3 reads CASSPQGTEVFF.

This clone was seen more than once but under ten times. Each gene name is a mouse one. The CDR3 end is not reached by the read, which stops 4 residues before it; the germline J gene fills it in. The J gene is TRBJ1-2, the V gene TRBV13-3; maybe TRBD1 (5 bases). V was clipped by 4 bases and J by 0 bases, with 16 bases between them. The CDR3 runs 16 residues. Germline CDR1 NNHDY, CDR2 SYVADS. Here the CDR3 reads CASSPGREEANSDYTF. The covered CDR3 bases are TGTGCCAGCAGTCCGGGCAGGGAGGAGGCAAACTCC.

Regarding this clone: Each gene name is a mouse one. The DNA ends 4 residues before the CDR3 does, and the rest of the CDR3 is filled in from the germline J gene. The chain has TRBV19 and TRBJ2-5, with a possible D match to TRBD1 (6 bases). V dropped 7 bases and J dropped 0 bases, with 12 bases sitting between them. Germline assignment: CDR1 FNHDT and CDR2 SITEND (reference sequence). This CDR3 has 14 residues. CDR3 bases read: TGTGCCAGCCCGCTAACAGGGAACCAAGAC. Protein sequence: CASPLTGNQD. Given in full, the CDR3 is CASPLTGNQDTQYF.

This clone came up a few times. Gene names and germline refer to mouse. The sequenced fragment ends 4 residues before the CDR3 boundary, so the rest is inferred from the germline J gene. Different DNA sequences within this sample yield the same CDR3. J is TRBJ1-2 and V is TRBV31; D is possibly TRBD1 (6 bases). CDR1 is GKSSPN and CDR2 is SITVG in the germline V gene. The CDR3 has 14 amino acids. V lost 0 bases and J lost 4, with 12 bases in between. This chain's CDR3 is CAWSLGGAGSDYTF. Partial CDR3 DNA: TGTGCCTGGAGTCTAGGGGGGGCCGGCTCC.

Note on this clone: Gene names and germline refer to mouse. The CDR3 loop is CASSDTGGDQDTQYF. The DNA read from the CDR3 is TGTGCCAGCAGTGATACTGGGGGGGACCAAGAC. V and J are TRBV13-1 and TRBJ2-5, with TRBD2 matching over 10 bases. The CDR3 end is not reached by the read, which stops 4 residues before it; the germline J gene fills it in. Germline CDR1 and CDR2: NSHNY and SYGAGN. CDR3 length: 15 residues. V lost 1 base to trimming and J lost 1 base; unmatched junction nucleotides: 0.

Details on this clone: Genes here carry mouse names. The read ends 4 residues early relative to the CDR3; the germline J gene fills the gap. The chain uses TRBV13-3 and TRBJ2-1; a weak D match, TRBD1 (6 bases). CDR1 and CDR2 from the germline V gene are NNHDY and SYVADS. The CDR3 spans 14 residues. CDR3 bases read: TGTGCCAGCAGTGATCACAGGGAGAGGGCT. Its protein product is CASSDHRERA. The full-length CDR3 reads as CASSDHRERAEQFF.

Of note for this clone: Here the gene names and germline are mouse. The read ends 3 residues shy of where the CDR3 ends; the end is completed using the germline J gene. The chain employs TRBV31 and TRBJ1-6; tentatively, D is TRBD1 (6 bases). TRBJ1-6 is identified as an open reading frame with a role that is uncertain. V lost 3 bases and J 0 bases, leaving 9 bases between the germline ends. From germline, CDR1 is GKSSPN and CDR2 SITVG. This CDR3 region has 15 residues. The part of the CDR3 DNA that was read is TGTGCCTGGAGAGGGACAAATTCCTATAATTCGCCC. Translating it yields CAWRGTNSYNSP. The whole CDR3 is CAWRGTNSYNSPLYF.

This clone was picked up a small number of times. Any gene name here is a mouse gene name. Read coverage stops 4 residues before the CDR3 terminus; the germline J gene supplies the remainder. The chain uses TRBV13-3 and TRBJ2-4, with D tentatively TRBD1 (6 bases). Trimming took 3 bases from V and 0 from J, leaving 11 bases between them. The CDR3 extends over 15 amino acids. The V gene's germline CDR1 is NNHDY and CDR2 SYVADS. CDR3 loop: CASSGKTGSQNTLYF. Partial CDR3 DNA: TGTGCCAGCAGTGGAAAAACAGGGAGTCAAAAC.

As for this clone: Gene names are the mouse ones. The read halts 4 residues ahead of the CDR3 end, with the missing end drawn from the germline J gene. This sample also contains other DNA sequences that code for the same CDR3. V gene TRBV13-3 combines with J gene TRBJ2-2; 9 nucleotides agree with TRBD1. From germline, CDR1 is NNHDY and CDR2 SYVADS. With V trimmed by 7 bases and J by 6 bases, 4 bases remained unmatched. This CDR3 is built from 13 residues. The part of the CDR3 DNA that was read is TGTGCCAGCTCGGGACAGGGACCCGGG. It codes for CASSGQGPG. The full CDR3 protein is CASSGQGPGQLYF.

This clone was seen more than once but under ten times. Gene names and germline refer to mouse. The read gets to within 3 residues of the CDR3 end, and the germline J gene fills in the rest. Other DNA sequences of this sample code for an identical CDR3. The genes are TRBV5 and TRBJ1-6; the D gene is possibly TRBD1 (6 bases). TRBJ1-6 belongs to the ORF category, with a function that is uncertain. Per the germline V gene, CDR1 is LGHNA and CDR2 is YNLKQL (reference sequence). V was cut by 0 bases and J by 7 bases, with 10 bases left in between. The CDR3 is 15 amino acids. The chain's CDR3 is CASSQDQGRNSPLYF. CDR3 bases read: TGTGCCAGCAGCCAAGATCAGGGGCGAAATTCGCCC.